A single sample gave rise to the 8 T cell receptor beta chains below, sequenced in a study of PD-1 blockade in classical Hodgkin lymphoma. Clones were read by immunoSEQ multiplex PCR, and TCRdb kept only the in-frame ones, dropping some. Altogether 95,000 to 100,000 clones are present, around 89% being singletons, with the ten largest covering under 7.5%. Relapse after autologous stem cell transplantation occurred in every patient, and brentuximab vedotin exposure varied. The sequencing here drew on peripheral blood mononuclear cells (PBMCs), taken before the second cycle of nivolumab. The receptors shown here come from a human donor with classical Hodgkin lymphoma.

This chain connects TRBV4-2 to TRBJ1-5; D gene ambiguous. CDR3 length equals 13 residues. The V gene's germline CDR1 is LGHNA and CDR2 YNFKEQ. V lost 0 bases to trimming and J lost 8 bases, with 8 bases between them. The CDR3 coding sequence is TGTGCCAGCAGCCAAGATTTGAGAGAGCCCCAGCATTTT. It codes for CASSQDLREPQHF.

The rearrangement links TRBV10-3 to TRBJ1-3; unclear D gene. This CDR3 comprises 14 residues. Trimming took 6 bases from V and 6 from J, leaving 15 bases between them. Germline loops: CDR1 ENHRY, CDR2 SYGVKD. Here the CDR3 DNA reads TGTGCCATCAGGCAAGGTAGAGCTCCAAACACCATATATTTT. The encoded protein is CAIRQGRAPNTIYF.

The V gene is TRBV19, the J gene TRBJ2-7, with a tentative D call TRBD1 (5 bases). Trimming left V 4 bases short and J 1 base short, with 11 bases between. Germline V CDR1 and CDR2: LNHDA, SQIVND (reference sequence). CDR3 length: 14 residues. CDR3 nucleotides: TGTGCCAGTAGTAGGCAGGGCAAATCCTACGAGCAGTACTTC. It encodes CASSRQGKSYEQYF.

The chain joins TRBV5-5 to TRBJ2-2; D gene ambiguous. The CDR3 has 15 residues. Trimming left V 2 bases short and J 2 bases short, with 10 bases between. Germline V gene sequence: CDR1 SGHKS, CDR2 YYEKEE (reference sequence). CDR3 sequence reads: CASSFLPDNTGELFF. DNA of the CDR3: TGTGCCAGCAGCTTTTTGCCTGACAACACCGGGGAGCTGTTTTTT.

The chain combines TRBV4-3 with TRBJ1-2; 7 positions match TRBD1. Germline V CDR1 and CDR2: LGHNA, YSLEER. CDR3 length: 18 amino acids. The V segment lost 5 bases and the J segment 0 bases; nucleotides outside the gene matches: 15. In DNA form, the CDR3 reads TGCGCCAGCAGCTTTAGCCTATCGACAGGGTCAACTAACTATGGCTACACCTTC. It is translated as CASSFSLSTGSTNYGYTF.

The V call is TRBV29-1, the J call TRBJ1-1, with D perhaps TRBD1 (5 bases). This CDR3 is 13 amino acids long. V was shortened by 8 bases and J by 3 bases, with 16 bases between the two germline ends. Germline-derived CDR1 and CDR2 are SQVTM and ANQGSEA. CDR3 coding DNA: TGCAGCCACCGACGGACATCTGACACTGAAGCTTTCTTT. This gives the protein CSHRRTSDTEAFF.

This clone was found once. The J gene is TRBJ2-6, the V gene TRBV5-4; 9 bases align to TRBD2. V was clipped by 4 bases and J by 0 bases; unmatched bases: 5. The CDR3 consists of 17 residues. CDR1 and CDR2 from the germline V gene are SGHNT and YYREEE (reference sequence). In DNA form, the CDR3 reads TGTGCCAGCAGCCGCGGGGGGGAATTCTCTGGGGCCAACGTCCTGACTTTC. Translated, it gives CASSRGGEFSGANVLTF. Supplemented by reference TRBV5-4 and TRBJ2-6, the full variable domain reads ETGVTQSPTHLIKTRGQQVTLRCSSQSGHNTVSWYQQALGQGPQFIFQYYREEENGRGNFPPRFSGLQFPNYSSELNVNALELDDSALYLCASSRGGEFSGANVLTFGAGSRLTVL.

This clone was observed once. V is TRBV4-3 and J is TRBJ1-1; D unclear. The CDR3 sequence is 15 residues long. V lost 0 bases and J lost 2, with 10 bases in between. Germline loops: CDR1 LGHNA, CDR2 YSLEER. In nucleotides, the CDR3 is TGCGCCAGCAGCCAAGACCCCAGACTAAACACTGAAGCTTTCTTT. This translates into CASSQDPRLNTEAFF.